The present T cell receptor beta chain was sequenced within a study of cytomegalovirus exposure and HLA in healthy donors. Overall study findings and caveats: A later analysis found common viral pathogens apparently linked to several of the most significant clusters.

Comments on this clone: The antigen remains undetermined.

It was with 60 Vbeta and 13 Jbeta primers that the PCR ran. Sequenced by immunoSEQ multiplex PCR; TCRdb stores in-frame clones only, minus some. The table shows 120,000 or so clones, with more than 80% occurring only once. The sample taken for sequencing was PBMCs. The TCR comes from a man aged 30 to 39 in good health and CMV-seropositive.

DNA for the CDR3: TGTGCCAGTAGACCACGGGACACTGAAGCTTTCTTT. It specifies CASRPRDTEAFF. J is TRBJ1-1 and V is TRBV19; D not resolved. The CDR3 has 12 residues. V was trimmed by 6 bases and J by 3 bases, leaving 8 bases between them. Germline V gene lookup returns CDR1 LNHDA and CDR2 SQIVND (reference sequence).